The source of this TCR beta chain is a study of technical replicates of blood from a few donors. Using immunoSEQ multiplex PCR, the repertoire was profiled, and TCRdb retains in-frame clones only, with some absent. The sample has 58,000 or so clones; more than 75% are singletons. V lost 4 bases and J 7 bases, leaving 11 bases between the germline ends. This CDR3 region has 13 residues. Germline lookup yields CDR1 MGHRA and CDR2 YSYEKL. This sequence originates from a human donor in good health. Some clones in this sample may be carry-over from other donors' samples. V and J are TRBV4-1 and TRBJ2-1; no clear D. Sequencing input: PBMCs. The CDR3 sequence is CASSPPLVNEQFF. As DNA, the CDR3 is TGCGCCAGCAGCCCCCCCTTAGTAAATGAGCAGTTCTTC.